The sequence of this TCR beta chain was determined in a study of graft-versus-host responses after intestinal transplantation. Trimming cost V 7 bases and J 10 bases, with 22 bases left between them. This CDR3 has 14 amino acids. CDR1 and CDR2 from the germline V gene are SGHTA and FQGTGA. Repertoires were generated with immunoSEQ multiplex PCR, while TCRdb's copy carries only in-frame clones and drops some. The sample has nearly 100,000 clones, 90% seen once. Sequenced here: PBMCs, sampled approximately 420 days after intestinal transplant. The chain joins TRBV7-3 to TRBJ1-2; tentatively, D is TRBD1 (5 bases). This TCR was sampled from a human patient who received an intestinal transplant, so some T cells may come from the graft donor. Here the CDR3 reads CASTPIGTRSTYTF. The CDR3 coding sequence is TGTGCCAGCACCCCAATAGGGACTCGATCAACCTACACCTTC.